This TCR beta chain was obtained from a study of OX40 agonist ivuxolimab in advanced cancers. Collection of blood occurred at baseline, at cycle 4 day 1, and at cycle 7 day 1. Findings and limits, study-wide: Some patients who did not respond also had low normalized T-cell clonal expansion. The CD4+ and CD8+ T cells in the blood had expanded clonally by week 6 at 0.1 to 3.0 mg/kg.

TCRdb's copy holds only in-frame clones and misses some; the assay was immunoSEQ multiplex PCR. The sample contains fewer than 100,000 clones, roughly 85% of which appear only once. V lost 7 bases, J lost 4 bases, and 13 bases stayed unmatched. In germline, CDR1 is SEHNR, CDR2 FQNEAQ (reference sequence). The CDR3 contains 16 residues. This clone appeared once. The target antigen is unknown. The clonotype was recovered from an adult with an advanced solid tumor such as melanoma, head and neck, liver or kidney cancer. The V gene is TRBV7-9, the J gene TRBJ2-1; 7 bases map to TRBD1. This specimen consisted of CD4+ or CD8+ T cells sorted from blood, obtained in a trial of the OX40 agonist ivuxolimab. CDR3 sequence (DNA): TGTGCCAGCACCCACTCCCGGACAGGACCTTACAATGAGCAGTTCTTC. Protein sequence: CASTHSRTGPYNEQFF.